The T cell receptor beta chain described here comes from a study of spatial heterogeneity in lung cancer. Overall study findings and caveats: Counts of expanded intratumoral alpha and beta TCRs tracked tumor mutation counts.

The length of the CDR3 is 17 residues. V lost 1 base and J lost 1, with 14 bases in between. Germline CDR1 SGHNT, CDR2 YENEEA. This clonotype occurred many times. The antigen is not known. Time point noted: sample taken at primary tumor resection. A single record per CDR3 protein comes from TCRdb applying MiXCR to the 5' RACE reads. This table has over 3,500 distinct CDR3 sequences, 6.1% appearing once. The specimen comprised lung tumor tissue, sampled at surgery. The chain carries TRBV11-3 and TRBJ2-4; tentatively, D is TRBD1 or TRBD2 (5 bases each). The sequence was obtained from a male donor with early-stage non-small cell lung cancer. The CDR3, as DNA: TGTGCCAGCAGCTTAGGAGAGGGGTTCGGGGCCAAAAACATTCAGTACTTC. Amino acid sequence: CASSLGEGFGAKNIQYF.